This TCR beta chain was observed in a study of cytomegalovirus exposure and HLA in healthy donors. Overall study results and limits: A later analysis appeared to link common viral pathogens to several of the most significant clusters.

Per the germline V gene, CDR1 is SEHNR and CDR2 is FQNEAQ (reference sequence). V was pared by 5 bases and J by 3 bases, with 16 bases of the junction left unmatched. The CDR3 has 18 amino acids. A multiplex PCR was run with 60 Vbeta primers and 13 Jbeta primers. Only in-frame clones appear in the TCRdb table, and some are missing; sequencing was by immunoSEQ multiplex PCR. The table shows about 170,000 clones, with over 80% occurring only once. With respect to this clone: The antigen remains undetermined.

The clonotype originates from a woman aged 50 to 60 in good health and CMV-seropositive. The sample consisted of PBMCs. This chain connects TRBV7-9 to TRBJ2-5, with 9 bases fitting TRBD1. DNA for the CDR3: TGTGCCAGCAGCCGCTTGTGGGACAGGGAATCCCAGAAAGAGACCCAGTACTTC. Its protein product is CASSRLWDRESQKETQYF.